One sample yielded the 25 T cell receptor beta chains listed below, sequenced in a study of patients and donors after allogeneic stem cell transplantation. TCRdb reprocessed the RT-PCR reads via MiXCR and lists one record per CDR3 protein. The data hold approximately 400 distinct CDR3 sequences, with nearly 0.7% observed a single time. The specimen was blood, either unsorted or a sorted T cell fraction (not recorded which). The origin of the receptors is a human donor who was either an allogeneic HSCT recipient or a stem cell or donor lymphocyte infusion donor (not recorded which). It is not recorded whose cells these are; they may come from a transplant donor.

This clonotype is categorized as large (0.1 to 1%). V gene TRBV7-8 combines with J gene TRBJ2-1, with TRBD2 identical over 8 bases. The germline V gene has CDR1 SGHVS and CDR2 FQNEAQ. CDR3 length: 15 amino acids. The junction had 4 bases not matched to a gene; V was cut back by 5 bases and J by 1 base. The CDR3 DNA is TGTGCCAGCAGCCCGCAGCGGGAGTCCTACAATGAGCAGTTCTTC. This codes for CASSPQRESYNEQFF.

This clonotype is labeled large. V and J are TRBV6-5 and TRBJ2-1; 7 positions agree with TRBD1. The length of the CDR3 is 15 residues. V lost 0 bases, J lost 4 bases, and 3 bases stayed unmatched. CDR1 and CDR2 from the germline V gene are MNHEY and SVGAGI. In DNA form, the CDR3 reads TGTGCCAGCAGTTACTCGGGGACAGCTTACAATGAGCAGTTCTTC. It yields the protein CASSYSGTAYNEQFF.

This clonotype was detected only a few times. V gene TRBV5-1 combines with J gene TRBJ1-1; D is possibly TRBD1 (5 bases). The V gene's germline CDR1 is SGHRS and CDR2 YFSETQ. V shed 7 bases and J shed 4 bases, with 20 bases lying between them. The CDR3 runs 15 residues. CDR3 loop: CASGKDGGSLTEAFF. The CDR3 DNA sequence: TGCGCCAGCGGAAAAGATGGGGGGTCTCTCACTGAAGCTTTCTTT.

This clonotype is large by share. This sequence joins TRBV7-9 and TRBJ1-1; tentative D call: TRBD1 (6 bases). The CDR3 has 14 residues. Between the trimmed V and J ends, which lost 8 bases and 2 bases, there was a span of 15 bases. Germline CDR1 reads SEHNR; CDR2 reads FQNEAQ (reference sequence). CDR3 sequence reads: CASVQTGTNTEAFF. CDR3 DNA sequence: TGTGCCAGCGTCCAGACAGGAACTAACACTGAAGCTTTCTTT. Together with reference TRBV7-9 and TRBJ1-1, the CDR3 gives the full variable domain: DTGVSQNPRHKITKRGQNVTFRCDPISEHNRLYWYRQTLGQGPEFLTYFQNEAQLEKSRLLSDRFSAERPKGSFSTLEIQRTEQGDSAMYLCASVQTGTNTEAFFGQGTRLTVV.

This clonotype qualifies as large. The V gene is TRBV7-6, the J gene TRBJ2-1, with D maybe TRBD1 (5 bases). CDR3 length equals 16 residues. Deletions cut 1 base from V and 7 bases from J, with 17 bases between. Germline values: CDR1 SGHVS, CDR2 FNYEAQ. In nucleotides, the CDR3 is TGTGCCAGCAGCTTAGAGCCAATGTCAGGGCGGAATGAGCAGTTCTTC. Translation gives CASSLEPMSGRNEQFF. Full variable domain (rest looked up from reference TRBV7-6 and TRBJ2-1): GAGVSQSPRYKVTKRGQDVALRCDPISGHVSLYWYRQALGQGPEFLTYFNYEAQQDKSGLPNDRFSAERPEGSISTLTIQRTEQRDSAMYRCASSLEPMSGRNEQFFGPGTRLTVL.

A few counts support this clonotype. The rearrangement joins TRBV7-2 to TRBJ2-3; possible D gene TRBD2, 6 bases. The CDR3 is 14 residues long. CDR1 is SGHTA and CDR2 is FQGNSA in the germline V gene. V shed 0 bases and J shed 4 bases, with 8 bases lying between them. The CDR3 nucleotides read TGTGCCAGCAGCTTAGCGGGCGGGGCAGATACGCAGTATTTT. Protein sequence: CASSLAGGADTQYF. The whole variable domain, filled in from reference TRBV7-2 and TRBJ2-3, reads GAGVSQSPSNKVTEKGKDVELRCDPISGHTALYWYRQSLGQGLEFLIYFQGNSAPDKSGLPSDRFSAERTGGSVSTLTIQRTQQEDSAVYLCASSLAGGADTQYFGPGTRLTVL.

This clonotype is labeled large (0.1 to 1%). This chain connects TRBV18 to TRBJ1-1, with D tentatively TRBD1 (6 bases). CDR3 length: 19 amino acids. Germline V gene data show CDR1 as KGHSH and CDR2 as LQKENI. The V end lost 0 bases, the J end lost 3 bases, and 23 bases lay between the germline ends. The CDR3 sequence is CASSPPGGDRSRGDTEAFF. The DNA for the CDR3 is TGTGCCAGCTCACCACCGGGAGGTGACAGGAGCCGGGGGGACACTGAAGCTTTCTTT.

In its sample, this clonotype is large. The CDR3 reads CASSLVAGGDTEAFF. As DNA, the CDR3 is TGCGCCAGCAGCTTGGTAGCCGGGGGGGACACTGAAGCTTTCTTT. The V and J genes are TRBV5-1 and TRBJ1-1, with D perhaps TRBD1 (5 bases). Germline V gene data show CDR1 as SGHRS and CDR2 as YFSETQ. The CDR3 has 15 amino acids. The ends were cut back, 0 bases at V and 3 bases at J, with 12 bases in the middle.

Judged by abundance, this clonotype is large. The chain uses TRBV27 and TRBJ2-2, with a possible D match to TRBD2 (5 bases). The CDR3 contains 15 residues. Germline CDR1 is MNHEY and CDR2 is SMNVEV (reference sequence). V gave up 6 bases and J gave up 2 bases, with 13 bases separating them. The DNA of the CDR3 is TGTGCCAGCAGGAGGGATCTTCGAAACACCGGGGAGCTGTTTTTT. Encoded protein: CASRRDLRNTGELFF.

This clonotype is deemed large (0.1 to 1%). The chain links TRBV5-1 to TRBJ2-1; D may correspond to TRBD1 or TRBD2 (5 bases each). Trimming removed 2 bases from V and 7 bases from J, with 10 bases in between. From germline, CDR1 is SGHRS and CDR2 YFSETQ. This CDR3 comprises 13 residues. CDR3 residues: CASSFQGDNEQFF. In DNA form, the CDR3 reads TGCGCCAGCAGCTTCCAGGGAGATAATGAGCAGTTCTTC.

Sample share makes this clonotype hyperexpanded (1% or more). The rearrangement links TRBV24-1 to TRBJ2-3; 8 nucleotides align to TRBD1. The V gene's germline CDR1 is KGHDR and CDR2 SFDVKD. The CDR3 sequence is 14 residues long. V dropped 9 bases and J dropped 1; count of bases not matched to a gene: 5. CDR3 amino acids: CATSPDRGTDTQYF. CDR3 DNA sequence: TGTGCCACCTCCCCGGACAGGGGCACAGATACGCAGTATTTT.

By share, this clonotype ranks as large. V usage is TRBV3-1 and J usage is TRBJ1-2; D remains ambiguous. V lost 1 base, J lost 7 bases, and 10 bases lay in between. The germline V gene encodes CDR1 LGHDT and CDR2 YNNKEL (reference sequence). The CDR3 consists of 13 residues. The CDR3 loop reads CASSQAGRFGYTF. The CDR3 DNA sequence: TGTGCCAGCAGCCAAGCCGGTAGGTTTGGCTACACCTTC. Full variable domain (rest looked up from reference TRBV3-1 and TRBJ1-2): DTAVSQTPKYLVTQMGNDKSIKCEQNLGHDTMYWYKQDSKKFLKIMFSYNNKELIINETVPNRFSPKSPDKAHLNLHINSLELGDSAVYFCASSQAGRFGYTFGSGTRLTVV.

This clonotype is large within its sample. The chain combines TRBV29-1 with TRBJ2-1; D not certain. Germline CDR1 SQVTM, CDR2 ANQGSEA. The ends were cut back, 2 bases at V and 9 bases at J, with 11 bases in the middle. The CDR3 runs to 12 residues. The CDR3 DNA follows: TGCAGCGTTGAACACAACTCGGGTGAGCAGTTCTTC. Residues: CSVEHNSGEQFF.

This clonotype is labeled as medium-sized. The gene calls are TRBV12-3 or TRBV12-4 and TRBJ2-7, with 11 bases identical to TRBD1. V was clipped by 5 bases and J by 2 bases; unmatched bases: 8. The CDR3 is 16 residues long. The CDR3, as DNA: TGTGCCAGCAGTGGTACCGGGACAGGGGGTACCTACGAGCAGTACTTC. Protein: CASSGTGTGGTYEQYF.

This clonotype is categorized as large. The chain joins TRBV7-2 to TRBJ2-1; D is unresolved. The V and J ends lost 1 base and 6 bases respectively, with 7 bases between them. Germline values: CDR1 SGHTA, CDR2 FQGNSA. The CDR3 is 13 amino acids. The CDR3 DNA reads as TGTGCCAGCAGCTTAGAGGCCCTCAATGAGCAGTTCTTC. This gives the protein CASSLEALNEQFF.

In its sample, this clonotype ranks as large (0.1 to 1%). The V call is TRBV11-2, the J call TRBJ2-7; 9 bases align to TRBD2. The CDR3 contains 15 residues. Unmatched junction bases numbered 4, after V lost 0 bases and J lost 4 bases. The germline CDR1 and CDR2 sequences are SGHAT and FQNNGV. The CDR3 loop is CASSLEAAGGYEQYF. The DNA for the CDR3 is TGTGCCAGCAGCTTAGAGGCAGCGGGAGGTTACGAGCAGTACTTC.

This clonotype rates as large. This chain's CDR3 is CASSLFSSGETQYF. The CDR3 region has the DNA TGTGCCAGCAGCTTATTTAGTAGTGGGGAGACCCAGTACTTC. The V and J genes are TRBV7-3 and TRBJ2-5; unclear D gene. The germline V gene encodes CDR1 SGHTA and CDR2 FQGTGA. Deletions cut 2 bases from V and 5 bases from J, with 12 bases between. The CDR3 has 14 amino acids. Full variable domain (missing parts from reference TRBV7-3 and TRBJ2-5): GAGVSQTPSNKVTEKGKYVELRCDPISGHTALYWYRQSLGQGPEFLIYFQGTGAADDSGLPNDRFFAVRPEGSVSTLKIQRTERGDSAVYLCASSLFSSGETQYFGPGTRLLVL.

By sample share, this clonotype is large (0.1 to 1%). The chain carries TRBV20-1 and TRBJ2-1; D may be TRBD2 (5 bases). CDR3 size: 13 residues. Trimming removed 3 bases at V and 9 bases at J, with 15 bases between. From germline, CDR1 is DFQATT and CDR2 SNEGSKA (reference sequence). DNA of the CDR3: TGCAGTGCTAGTCCTCCTAGGGAGTTTGAGCAGTTCTTC. This encodes CSASPPREFEQFF.

By frequency in the sample, this clonotype is hyperexpanded (1% or more). This chain joins TRBV11-3 and TRBJ2-3; D is unresolved. Per the germline V gene, CDR1 is SGHNT and CDR2 is YENEEA. The CDR3 spans 12 residues. V lost 5 bases and J 4 bases, leaving 7 bases between the germline ends. The CDR3: CASSPAADTQYF. The CDR3 DNA reads TGTGCCAGCAGCCCCGCGGCAGATACGCAGTATTTT.

By share, this clonotype counts as large. V gene TRBV5-1 combines with J gene TRBJ1-2, with no clear D. CDR3 length: 13 residues. With 7 bases removed from V and 2 bases from J, the gap between germline ends came to 12 bases. Germline CDR1 and CDR2: SGHRS and YFSETQ. As DNA, the CDR3 is TGCGCCAGCCAGGCCGGGATGAACTATGGCTACACCTTC. Its protein product is CASQAGMNYGYTF.

This clonotype is labeled as large. The chain uses TRBV5-1 and TRBJ2-7; either TRBD1 or TRBD2 may supply D (5 bases each). Trimming stripped 3 bases from V and 6 bases from J, with 13 bases between. Germline V gives CDR1 SGHRS, CDR2 YFSETQ. The CDR3 spans 13 residues. CDR3 amino acids: CASSWNRDREQYF. CDR3 nucleotide sequence: TGCGCCAGCAGCTGGAACCGGGACCGCGAGCAGTACTTC.

This clonotype is termed large. J is TRBJ2-3 and V is TRBV12-3 or TRBV12-4; 11 nucleotides align to TRBD2. The trim removed 6 bases at V and 5 bases at J, leaving 13 bases unmatched. CDR3 length equals 17 residues. This CDR3 reads CASSHSTSGGFGDTQYF. In DNA, the CDR3 is TGTGCCAGCAGCCACTCTACTAGCGGGGGATTTGGAGATACGCAGTATTTT.

This clonotype has a handful of counts. The rearrangement links TRBV6-1 to TRBJ2-3, with D tentatively TRBD1 or TRBD2 (5 bases each). This CDR3 is 14 amino acids long. Germline CDR1 reads MNHNS; CDR2 reads SASEGT. The V end lost 4 bases, the J end lost 3 bases, and 11 bases lay between the germline ends. CDR3 DNA: TGTGCCAGCAGTGTGGGGGATGTTACAGATACGCAGTATTTT. As protein: CASSVGDVTDTQYF.

This clonotype is labeled as medium-sized. The V and J genes are TRBV11-2 and TRBJ2-7, with 10 bases identical to TRBD1. The V gene's germline CDR1 is SGHAT and CDR2 FQNNGV. The CDR3 runs 15 residues. Trimming took 5 bases from V and 5 from J; bases not matched to a gene: 9. CDR3 sequence: CASSPPRDRGDEQYF. The CDR3 DNA reads as TGTGCCAGCAGCCCCCCCCGGGACAGGGGCGACGAGCAGTACTTC.

By its share, this clonotype is medium-sized. The chain links TRBV5-6 to TRBJ2-2, with 7 nucleotides matching TRBD1. V was pared by 4 bases and J by 7 bases, with 7 bases of the junction left unmatched. This CDR3 region has 14 residues. Germline CDR1 SGHDT, CDR2 YYEEEE. Here the CDR3 DNA reads TGTGCCAGCAGCCCCAGGGGGTATGGCGGGGAGCTGTTTTTT. Its translation: CASSPRGYGGELFF.